This TCR beta chain emerged from a study of cytomegalovirus exposure and HLA in healthy donors. Study details: The approximately 120 million unique TCR beta sequences, from roughly 170 million T cells, were found by an earlier analysis.

About this clone: Its specificity is not known.

60 Vbeta and 13 Jbeta primers were used in PCR. Profiled with immunoSEQ multiplex PCR; TCRdb holds only in-frame clones, not every one. The data include more than 100,000 clones; the top ten clones carry 1.5% to 1.7%. Overall study results and limits: In a later analysis, specific HLA alleles were associated with 15,000 to 20,000 TCR beta sequences at a 0.05 false discovery rate. There were 150 to 200 TCR beta chains listed as cytomegalovirus-associated.

CDR1 SGHDT and CDR2 YYEEEE come from the germline V gene. V was pared by 3 bases and J by 1 base, with 8 bases between. This CDR3 comprises 15 residues. The TCR comes from a middle-aged woman in good health and CMV-seronegative. The chain links TRBV5-6 to TRBJ2-6; maybe TRBD1 (6 bases). The specimen sequenced was PBMCs. CDR3 nucleotide sequence: TGTGCCAGCAGCTCACAGGGTTCTGGGGCCAACGTCCTGACTTTC. It is translated as CASSSQGSGANVLTF. Supplemented by reference TRBV5-6 and TRBJ2-6, the full variable domain reads DAGVTQSPTHLIKTRGQQVTLRCSPKSGHDTVSWYQQALGQGPQFIFQYYEEEERQRGNFPDRFSGHQFPNYSSELNVNALLLGDSALYLCASSSQGSGANVLTFGAGSRLTVL.